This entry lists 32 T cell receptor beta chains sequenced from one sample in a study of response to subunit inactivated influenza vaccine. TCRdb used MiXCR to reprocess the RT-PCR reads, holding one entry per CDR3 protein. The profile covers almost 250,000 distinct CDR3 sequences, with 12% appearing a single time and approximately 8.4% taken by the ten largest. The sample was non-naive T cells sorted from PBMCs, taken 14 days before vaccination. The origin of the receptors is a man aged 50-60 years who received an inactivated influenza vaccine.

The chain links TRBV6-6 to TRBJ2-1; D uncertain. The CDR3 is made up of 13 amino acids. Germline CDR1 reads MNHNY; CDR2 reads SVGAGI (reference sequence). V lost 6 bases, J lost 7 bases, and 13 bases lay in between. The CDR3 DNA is TGTGCCAGCAGCCCTAATTCTAATAATGAGCAGTTCTTC. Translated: CASSPNSNNEQFF.

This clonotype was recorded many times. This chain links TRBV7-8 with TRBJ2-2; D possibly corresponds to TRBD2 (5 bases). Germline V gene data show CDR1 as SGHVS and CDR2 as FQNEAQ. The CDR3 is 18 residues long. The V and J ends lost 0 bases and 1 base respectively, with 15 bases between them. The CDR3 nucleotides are TGTGCCAGCAGCTTAGCATCCGGGGTCGGCTTGAACACCGGGGAGCTGTTTTTT. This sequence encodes CASSLASGVGLNTGELFF.

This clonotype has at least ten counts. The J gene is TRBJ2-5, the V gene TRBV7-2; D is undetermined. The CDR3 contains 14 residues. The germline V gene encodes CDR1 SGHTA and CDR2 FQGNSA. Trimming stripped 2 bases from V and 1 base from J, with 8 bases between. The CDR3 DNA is TGTGCCAGCAGCTTAAGTGCCTTCCAAGAGACCCAGTACTTC. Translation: CASSLSAFQETQYF.

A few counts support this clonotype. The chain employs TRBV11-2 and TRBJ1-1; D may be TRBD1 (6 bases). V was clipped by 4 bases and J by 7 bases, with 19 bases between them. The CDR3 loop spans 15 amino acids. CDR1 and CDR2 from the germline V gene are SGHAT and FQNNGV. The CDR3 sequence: CASSSRGPEGGEAFF. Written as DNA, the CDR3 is TGTGCCAGCAGCTCCCGCGGTCCGGAGGGGGGTGAAGCTTTCTTT.

CDR3 sequence reads: CSACSAPSYNEQFF. The CDR3 DNA reads TGCAGTGCGTGTAGCGCTCCCTCCTACAATGAGCAGTTCTTC. The chain carries TRBV20-1 and TRBJ2-1; TRBD2 might be the D (5 bases). This CDR3 spans 14 amino acids. The germline CDR1 and CDR2 sequences are DFQATT and SNEGSKA (reference sequence). Trimming stripped 6 bases from V and 0 bases from J, with 12 bases between.

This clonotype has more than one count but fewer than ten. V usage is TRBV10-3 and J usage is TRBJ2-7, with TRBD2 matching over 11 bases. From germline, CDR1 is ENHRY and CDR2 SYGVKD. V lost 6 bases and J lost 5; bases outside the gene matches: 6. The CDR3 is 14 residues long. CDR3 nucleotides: TGTGCCATCAGCTTAGCGGGAGGGAAAGACGAGCAGTACTTC. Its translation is CAISLAGGKDEQYF.

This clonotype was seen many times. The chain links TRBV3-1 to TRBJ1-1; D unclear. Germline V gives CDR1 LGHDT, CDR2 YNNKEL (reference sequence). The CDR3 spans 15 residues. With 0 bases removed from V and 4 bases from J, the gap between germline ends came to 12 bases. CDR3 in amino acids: CASSQDRAGFTEAFF. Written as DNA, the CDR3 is TGTGCCAGCAGCCAAGATAGAGCGGGCTTCACTGAAGCTTTCTTT.

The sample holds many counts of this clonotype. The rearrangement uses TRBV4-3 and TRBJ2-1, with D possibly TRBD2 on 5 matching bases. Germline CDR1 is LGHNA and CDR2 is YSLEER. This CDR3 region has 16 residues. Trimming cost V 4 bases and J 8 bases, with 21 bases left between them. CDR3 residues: CASSPSTFGKEDEQFF. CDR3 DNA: TGCGCCAGCAGCCCTTCTACCTTCGGAAAGGAGGATGAGCAGTTCTTC.

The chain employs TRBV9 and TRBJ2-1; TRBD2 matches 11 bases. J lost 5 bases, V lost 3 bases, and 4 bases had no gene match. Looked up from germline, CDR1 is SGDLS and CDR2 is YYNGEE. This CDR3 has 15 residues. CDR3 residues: CASSASGRLNNEQFF. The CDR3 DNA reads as TGTGCCAGCAGCGCTAGCGGGAGGTTGAACAATGAGCAGTTCTTC.

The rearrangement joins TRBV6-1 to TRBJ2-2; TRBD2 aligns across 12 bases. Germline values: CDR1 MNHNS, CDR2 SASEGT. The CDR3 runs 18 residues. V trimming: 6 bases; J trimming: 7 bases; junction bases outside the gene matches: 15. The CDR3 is CASSPFLAGGQLGGELFF. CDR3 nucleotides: TGTGCCAGCAGCCCATTCCTAGCGGGGGGGCAATTGGGCGGGGAGCTGTTTTTT.

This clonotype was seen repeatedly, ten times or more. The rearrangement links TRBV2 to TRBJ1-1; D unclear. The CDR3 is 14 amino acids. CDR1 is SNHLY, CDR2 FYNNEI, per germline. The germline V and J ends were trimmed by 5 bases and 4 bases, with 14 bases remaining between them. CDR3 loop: CASSYQTTGTEAFF. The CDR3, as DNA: TGTGCCAGCAGTTACCAGACAACGGGCACTGAAGCTTTCTTT. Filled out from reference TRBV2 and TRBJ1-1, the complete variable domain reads EPEVTQTPSHQVTQMGQEVILRCVPISNHLYFYWYRQILGQKVEFLVSFYNNEISEKSEIFDDQFSVERPDGSNFTLKIRSTKLEDSAMYFCASSYQTTGTEAFFGQGTRLTVV.

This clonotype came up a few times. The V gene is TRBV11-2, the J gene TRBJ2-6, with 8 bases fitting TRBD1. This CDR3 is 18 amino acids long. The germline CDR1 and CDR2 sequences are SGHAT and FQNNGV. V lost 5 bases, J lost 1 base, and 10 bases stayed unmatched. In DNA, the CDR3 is TGTGCCAGCAGCCCGGGACAGGCCCTTAGGTCTGGGGCCAACGTCCTGACTTTC. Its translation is CASSPGQALRSGANVLTF.

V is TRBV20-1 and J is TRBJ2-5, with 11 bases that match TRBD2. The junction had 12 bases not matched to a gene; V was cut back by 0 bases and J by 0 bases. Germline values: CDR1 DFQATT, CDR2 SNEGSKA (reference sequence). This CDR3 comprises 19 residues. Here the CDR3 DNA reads TGCAGTGCTAGAGATCTACGCGCTAGCGGGGGGAGGTACCAAGAGACCCAGTACTTC. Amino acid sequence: CSARDLRASGGRYQETQYF.

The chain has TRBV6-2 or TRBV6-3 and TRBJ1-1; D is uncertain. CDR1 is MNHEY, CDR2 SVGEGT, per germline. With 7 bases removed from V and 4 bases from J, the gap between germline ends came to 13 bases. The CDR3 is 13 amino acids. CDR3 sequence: CASMFGRGTEAFF. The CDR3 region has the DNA TGTGCCAGCATGTTTGGCCGGGGCACTGAAGCTTTCTTT.

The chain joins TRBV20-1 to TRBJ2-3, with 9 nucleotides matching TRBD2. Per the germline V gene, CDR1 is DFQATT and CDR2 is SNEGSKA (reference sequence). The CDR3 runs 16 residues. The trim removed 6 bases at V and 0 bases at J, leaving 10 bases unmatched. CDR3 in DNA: TGCAGTGCCCAAGGCGGGGGGGGATTCAGCACAGATACGCAGTATTTT. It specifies CSAQGGGGFSTDTQYF.

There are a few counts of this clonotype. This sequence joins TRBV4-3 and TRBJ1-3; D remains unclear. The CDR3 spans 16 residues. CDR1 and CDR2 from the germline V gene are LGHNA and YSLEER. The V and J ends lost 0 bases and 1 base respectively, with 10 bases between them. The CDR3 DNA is TGCGCCAGCAGCCAAGAGAGGACTCGGTCTGGAAACACCATATATTTT. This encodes CASSQERTRSGNTIYF.

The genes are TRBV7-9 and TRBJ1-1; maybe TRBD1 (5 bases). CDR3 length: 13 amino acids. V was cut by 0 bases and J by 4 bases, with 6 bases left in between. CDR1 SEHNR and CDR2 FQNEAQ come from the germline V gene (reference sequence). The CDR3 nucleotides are TGTGCCAGCAGCTTAGCAGGGACCACTGAAGCTTTCTTT. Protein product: CASSLAGTTEAFF.

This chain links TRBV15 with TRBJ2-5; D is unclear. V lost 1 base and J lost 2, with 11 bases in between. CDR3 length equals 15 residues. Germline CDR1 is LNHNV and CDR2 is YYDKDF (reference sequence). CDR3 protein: CATSRVRLAQETQYF. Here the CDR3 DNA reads TGTGCCACCAGCAGAGTCAGACTCGCTCAAGAGACCCAGTACTTC. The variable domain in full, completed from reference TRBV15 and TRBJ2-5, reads DAMVIQNPRYQVTQFGKPVTLSCSQTLNHNVMYWYQQKSSQAPKLLFHYYDKDFNNEADTPDNFQSRRPNTSFCFLDIRSPGLGDTAMYLCATSRVRLAQETQYFGPGTRLLVL.

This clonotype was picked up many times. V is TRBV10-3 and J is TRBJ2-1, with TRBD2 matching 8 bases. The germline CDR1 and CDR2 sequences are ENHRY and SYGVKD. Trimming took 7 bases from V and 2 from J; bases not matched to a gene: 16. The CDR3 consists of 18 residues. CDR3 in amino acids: CAIKRHPLRGEAYNEQFF. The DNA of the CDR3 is TGTGCCATCAAGAGACATCCTTTGCGGGGGGAAGCCTACAATGAGCAGTTCTTC.

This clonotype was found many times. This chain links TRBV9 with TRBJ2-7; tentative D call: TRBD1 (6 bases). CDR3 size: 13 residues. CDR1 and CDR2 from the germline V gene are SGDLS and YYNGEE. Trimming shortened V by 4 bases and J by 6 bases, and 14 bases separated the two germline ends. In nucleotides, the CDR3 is TGTGCCAGCAGCCTCTCCCCGACAGGCGAGCAGTACTTC. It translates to CASSLSPTGEQYF.

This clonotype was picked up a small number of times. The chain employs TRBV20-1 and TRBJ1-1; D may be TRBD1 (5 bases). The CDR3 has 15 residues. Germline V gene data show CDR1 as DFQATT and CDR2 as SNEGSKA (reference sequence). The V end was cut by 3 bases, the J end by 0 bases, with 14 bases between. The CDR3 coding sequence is TGCAGTGCTAGGCGGGTCGGACACCTGAACACTGAAGCTTTCTTT. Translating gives CSARRVGHLNTEAFF.

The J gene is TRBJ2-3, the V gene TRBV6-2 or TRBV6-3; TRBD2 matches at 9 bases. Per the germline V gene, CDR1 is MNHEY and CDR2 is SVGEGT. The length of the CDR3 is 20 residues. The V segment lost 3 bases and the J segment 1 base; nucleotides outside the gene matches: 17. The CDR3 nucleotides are TGTGCCAGCAGTTATAAAATTTCGGCTAGCGGGAATATCCGCACAGATACGCAGTATTTT. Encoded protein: CASSYKISASGNIRTDTQYF.

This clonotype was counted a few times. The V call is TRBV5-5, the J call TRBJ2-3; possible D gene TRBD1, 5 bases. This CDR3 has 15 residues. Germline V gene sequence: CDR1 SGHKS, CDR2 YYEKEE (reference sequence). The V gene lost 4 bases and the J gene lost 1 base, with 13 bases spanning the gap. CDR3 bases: TGTGCCAGCAGCCCTACACAACAGGGCACAGATACGCAGTATTTT. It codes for CASSPTQQGTDTQYF.

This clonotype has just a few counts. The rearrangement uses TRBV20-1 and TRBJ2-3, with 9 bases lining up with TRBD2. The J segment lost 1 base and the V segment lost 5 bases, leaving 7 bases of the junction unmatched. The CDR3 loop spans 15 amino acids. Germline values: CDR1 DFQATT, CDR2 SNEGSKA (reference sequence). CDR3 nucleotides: TGCAGTGCTTGGGTAGCGGGGGCCCGCACAGATACGCAGTATTTT. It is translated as CSAWVAGARTDTQYF.

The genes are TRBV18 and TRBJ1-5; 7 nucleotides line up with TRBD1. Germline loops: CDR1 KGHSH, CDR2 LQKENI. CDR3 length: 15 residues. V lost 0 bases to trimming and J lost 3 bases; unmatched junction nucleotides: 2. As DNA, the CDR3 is TGTGCCAGCTCACCACCGGGACAGCCCAATCAGCCCCAGCATTTT. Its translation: CASSPPGQPNQPQHF.

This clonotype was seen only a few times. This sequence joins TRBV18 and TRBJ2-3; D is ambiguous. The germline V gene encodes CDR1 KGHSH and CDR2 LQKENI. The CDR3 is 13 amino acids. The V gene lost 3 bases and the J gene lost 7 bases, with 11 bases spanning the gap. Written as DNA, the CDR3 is TGTGCCAGCTCACCCGAGAACACGAATACGCAGTATTTT. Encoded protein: CASSPENTNTQYF.

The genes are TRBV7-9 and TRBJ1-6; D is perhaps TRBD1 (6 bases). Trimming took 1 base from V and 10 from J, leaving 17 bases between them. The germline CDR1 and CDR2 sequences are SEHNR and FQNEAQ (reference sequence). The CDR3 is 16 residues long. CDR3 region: CASSLGGQAYKSPLHF. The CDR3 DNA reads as TGTGCCAGCAGCTTAGGGGGGCAGGCTTACAAGTCACCCCTCCACTTT. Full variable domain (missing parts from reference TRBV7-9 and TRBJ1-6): DTGVSQNPRHKITKRGQNVTFRCDPISEHNRLYWYRQTLGQGPEFLTYFQNEAQLEKSRLLSDRFSAERPKGSFSTLEIQRTEQGDSAMYLCASSLGGQAYKSPLHFGNGTRLTVT.

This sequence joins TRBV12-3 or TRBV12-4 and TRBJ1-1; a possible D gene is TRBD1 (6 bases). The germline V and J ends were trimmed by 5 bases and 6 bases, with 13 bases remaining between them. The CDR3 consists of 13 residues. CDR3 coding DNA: TGTGCCAGCAGTCTCTACAGGGTAGCTGAAGCTTTCTTT. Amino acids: CASSLYRVAEAFF.

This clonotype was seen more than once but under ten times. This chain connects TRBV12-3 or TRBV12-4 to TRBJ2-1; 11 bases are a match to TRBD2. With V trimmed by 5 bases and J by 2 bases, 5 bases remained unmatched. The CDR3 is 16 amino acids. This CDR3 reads CASSLYSGGAYNEQFF. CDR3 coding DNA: TGTGCCAGCAGTCTCTATAGCGGGGGGGCCTACAATGAGCAGTTCTTC.

Here the CDR3 reads CSERTGGTEAFF. Written as DNA, the CDR3 is TGCAGCGAACGGACAGGGGGCACTGAAGCTTTCTTT. The J gene is TRBJ1-1, the V gene TRBV29-1, with 10 bases that match TRBD1. V gave up 7 bases and J gave up 4 bases; unmatched junction bases: 3. Looked up from germline, CDR1 is SQVTM and CDR2 is ANQGSEA. The CDR3 spans 12 residues.

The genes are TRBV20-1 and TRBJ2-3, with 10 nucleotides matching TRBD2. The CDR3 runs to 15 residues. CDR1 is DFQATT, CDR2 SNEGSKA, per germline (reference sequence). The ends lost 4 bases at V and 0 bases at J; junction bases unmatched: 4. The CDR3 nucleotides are TGCAGTGCTACAGGACTAGCGGCTAGCACAGATACGCAGTATTTT. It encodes CSATGLAASTDTQYF.

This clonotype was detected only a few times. Here the CDR3 reads CSVTKGAHYNEQFF. CDR3 nucleotide sequence: TGCAGCGTCACCAAGGGGGCTCACTACAATGAGCAGTTCTTC. The chain uses TRBV29-1 and TRBJ2-1; 7 nucleotides line up with TRBD1. CDR1 is SQVTM, CDR2 ANQGSEA, per germline. Trimming removed 6 bases from V and 3 bases from J; junction bases left unmatched: 8. This CDR3 region has 14 residues.